A single sample gave rise to the 5 T cell receptor beta chains below, sequenced in a study of T cells in Graves' hyperthyroidism and ophthalmopathy. RNA transcripts yielded amplified TCR beta CDR3 regions. In the first-round RT-PCR of the TCR CDR3, the HTBI primer set was used. Via MiXCR, TCRdb re-called the multiplex PCR reads, giving one row per CDR3 protein. This table has about 640,000 distinct CDR3 sequences, around 21% appearing once. Source material: blood. The receptor set was obtained from a man aged 30 to 39 with Graves' ophthalmopathy.

This chain joins TRBV7-2 and TRBJ1-3; D unclear. The CDR3 sequence is 16 residues long. V lost 5 bases and J lost 0, with 14 bases in between. Looked up from germline, CDR1 is SGHTA and CDR2 is FQGNSA. CDR3 coding DNA: TGTGCCAGCAGCCCCCTATACAGAGACTCTGGAAACACCATATATTTT. Translated, it gives CASSPLYRDSGNTIYF.

The rearrangement uses TRBV3-1 and TRBJ2-7; the D gene is possibly TRBD1 (6 bases). CDR3 size: 15 residues. Germline lookup yields CDR1 LGHDT and CDR2 YNNKEL (reference sequence). V lost 2 bases to trimming and J lost 3 bases, with 14 bases between them. CDR3 region: CASSQPRDNNYEQYF. In nucleotides, the CDR3 is TGTGCCAGCAGCCAACCCAGGGACAATAACTACGAGCAGTACTTC.

This clonotype was picked up many times. The chain combines TRBV28 with TRBJ2-7; D is unclear. V shed 2 bases and J shed 0 bases, with 11 bases lying between them. This CDR3 spans 15 amino acids. Looked up from germline, CDR1 is MDHEN and CDR2 is SYDVKM. CDR3 nucleotides: TGTGCCAGCAGTTTAATGTCGGCAGCCTCCTACGAGCAGTACTTC. Translated, it gives CASSLMSAASYEQYF.

This chain links TRBV4-1 with TRBJ2-7; 10 bases are shared with TRBD2. With V trimmed by 6 bases and J by 3 bases, 8 bases remained unmatched. Germline V gives CDR1 MGHRA, CDR2 YSYEKL. The CDR3 contains 15 residues. CDR3 nucleotides: TGCGCCAGCAGACTCCAGCTAGCGGGAGACTACGAGCAGTACTTC. This gives the protein CASRLQLAGDYEQYF.

This clonotype was picked up a small number of times. The chain recombines TRBV28 with TRBJ1-4; weak D call: TRBD1 (5 bases). The CDR3 is 17 amino acids. Germline V lookup: CDR1 MDHEN, CDR2 SYDVKM. Trimming removed 7 bases at V and 8 bases at J, with 26 bases between. The chain's CDR3 is CASNPPPGGGGEEKLFF. CDR3 coding DNA: TGTGCCAGCAATCCGCCCCCGGGGGGGGGGGGTGAGGAAAAACTGTTTTTT.